This T cell receptor (beta chain) was observed in a study of post-analysis software for immune sequencing data. Trimming at V came to 6 bases and at J to 5 bases, leaving 5 bases not matched to a gene. The CDR3 extends over 14 amino acids. CDR1 MNHEY and CDR2 SVGAGI come from the germline V gene. General study points: A handful of TRBV segments were more frequent in patients than controls; TRBV5-6, TRBV5-1 and TRBV20-1 belonged to this group.

Each TCR beta cDNA library carried unique molecular identifiers. T cells, 1 to 10 million of them, yielded roughly 0.5 million cDNA molecules. TCRdb called the PCR reads again in MiXCR, with one record for every CDR3 protein. The table includes around 500,000 distinct CDR3 sequences, 34% detected once. This clonotype was recorded at least ten times. Its antigen is unknown. V usage is TRBV6-5 and J usage is TRBJ2-7; TRBD1 matches 12 bases. Input material: blood. The TCR comes from a girl between 2 and 17 years old with multiple sclerosis. This CDR3 is CASSRDRGLHEQYF. The CDR3 region has the DNA TGTGCCAGCAGCCGGGACAGGGGGCTTCACGAGCAGTACTTC.